Shown below are 20 T cell receptor beta chains from a single sample sequenced in a study of CXCR3-negative and CXCR3-positive naive CD8 T cells. Via 5' RACE with UMI labels, TRB cDNA libraries were prepared. With the 5' RACE reads reprocessed, TCRdb shows one record per CDR3 protein and no DNA. This sample's table has tens of thousands of distinct CDR3 sequences. Sequenced: memory CD8+ T cells from blood. These receptors all come from a human donor in good health. Some clones in this sample may be carry-over from other donors' samples.

This sequence joins TRBV5-5 and TRBJ2-2; the D call from TCRdb, TRBD1, cannot be confirmed without DNA. CDR1 SGHKS and CDR2 YYEKEE come from the germline V gene (reference sequence). The CDR3 is 15 residues long. This chain's CDR3 is CASRATVTGAGELFF.

The J gene is TRBJ2-7, the V gene TRBV30. The CDR3 sequence is 11 residues long. Germline V gives CDR1 GTSNPN, CDR2 SVGIG (reference sequence). The CDR3 loop reads CACSVAYEQYF.

V usage is TRBV12-3 or TRBV12-4 and J usage is TRBJ1-1; there is no DNA to check the TCRdb D call of TRBD1. This CDR3 has 14 residues. The CDR3 reads CASSFGTLNTEAFF.

The V call is TRBV10-3, the J call TRBJ2-2; checking the TCRdb D call of TRBD2 is not possible without DNA. CDR3 length equals 14 residues. Per the germline V gene, CDR1 is ENHRY and CDR2 is SYGVKD. CDR3 protein: CASREGLNTGELFF.

The genes are TRBV7-6 and TRBJ1-1. The germline V gene encodes CDR1 SGHVS and CDR2 FNYEAQ. This CDR3 is 15 amino acids long. The CDR3 protein is CASSLAHSGYTEAFF.

This rearrangement joins TRBV30 to TRBJ1-1. Germline V gene lookup returns CDR1 GTSNPN and CDR2 SVGIG (reference sequence). The CDR3 sequence is 11 residues long. The CDR3 spells CAWSVTTEAFF.

The chain combines TRBV20-1 with TRBJ1-2. Per the germline V gene, CDR1 is DFQATT and CDR2 is SNEGSKA (reference sequence). This CDR3 comprises 13 residues. The CDR3: CSARGGNEGGYTF.

The V call is TRBV29-1, the J call TRBJ2-3. The CDR3 consists of 12 residues. The germline V gene encodes CDR1 SQVTM and CDR2 ANQGSEA. The CDR3 is CSVEIGTDTQYF.

The chain uses TRBV20-1 and TRBJ2-5; the TRBD1 assignment by TCRdb is unverifiable without DNA. The CDR3 runs 14 residues. Germline V gene lookup returns CDR1 DFQATT and CDR2 SNEGSKA (reference sequence). The CDR3 spells CSARDLGGTELIAF.

This chain links TRBV18 with TRBJ1-2; the D gene TCRdb calls, TRBD1, cannot be checked with no DNA. Germline V gives CDR1 KGHSH, CDR2 LQKENI. The CDR3 is made up of 13 amino acids. The CDR3 here is CASSEGALGGYTF.

This sequence joins TRBV12-3 or TRBV12-4 and TRBJ2-5; TCRdb's D call, TRBD1, is unchecked because there is no DNA. There are 16 residues in the CDR3. The CDR3 loop is CASSIGGLGGRETQYF.

The chain couples TRBV29-1 to TRBJ2-1; no DNA is available, so the TRBD1 call from TCRdb remains unchecked. Per the germline V gene, CDR1 is SQVTM and CDR2 is ANQGSEA. The CDR3 spans 14 residues. The CDR3 here is CSVPRDRGYNEQFF.

The chain recombines TRBV11-3 with TRBJ2-1; TCRdb lists TRBD2, though no DNA is available to test this call. This CDR3 is built from 15 residues. Per the germline V gene, CDR1 is SGHNT and CDR2 is YENEEA. The CDR3: CASSFGGSGYNEQFF.

The chain has TRBV7-9 and TRBJ2-2; absent DNA, TCRdb's TRBD2 call cannot be checked. Germline lookup yields CDR1 SEHNR and CDR2 FQNEAQ (reference sequence). The CDR3 loop spans 14 amino acids. CDR3 sequence: CASTGALKGGELFF.

The V call is TRBV19, the J call TRBJ1-1; TCRdb's D call of TRBD1 is untestable without DNA. CDR3 size: 17 residues. CDR1 and CDR2 (germline): LNHDA, SQIVND (reference sequence). The CDR3 loop reads CASSYWTGPGEGTEAFF.

The V call is TRBV19, the J call TRBJ2-5; TCRdb selects TRBD2, and the lack of DNA leaves this call unchecked. Per the germline V gene, CDR1 is LNHDA and CDR2 is SQIVND (reference sequence). The CDR3 contains 14 residues. CDR3: CASSPSGLQETQYF.

V and J are TRBV7-9 and TRBJ2-7. CDR1 and CDR2 from the germline V gene are SEHNR and FQNEAQ (reference sequence). The CDR3 loop spans 14 amino acids. Here the CDR3 reads CASSLEGGVHEQYF. The full variable domain, completed using reference TRBV7-9 and TRBJ2-7, is DTGVSQNPRHKITKRGQNVTFRCDPISEHNRLYWYRQTLGQGPEFLTYFQNEAQLEKSRLLSDRFSAERPKGSFSTLEIQRTEQGDSAMYLCASSLEGGVHEQYFGPGTRLTVT.

The V and J genes are TRBV29-1 and TRBJ1-1. The CDR3 loop spans 11 amino acids. Germline CDR1 SQVTM, CDR2 ANQGSEA. This chain's CDR3 is CSVSVVTEAFF. The full variable domain, in which reference TRBV29-1 and TRBJ1-1 provide the parts outside the CDR3, is SAVISQKPSRDICQRGTSLTIQCQVDSQVTMMFWYRQQPGQSLTLIATANQGSEATYESGFVIDKFPISRPNLTFSTLTVSNMSPEDSSIYLCSVSVVTEAFFGQGTRLTVV.

J is TRBJ1-2 and V is TRBV29-1; the TCRdb call, TRBD1, lacks DNA for checking. Per germline, CDR1 SQVTM and CDR2 ANQGSEA. The CDR3 length is 13 residues. The CDR3 protein is CSVVGQGAYGYTF.

The V gene is TRBV5-1, the J gene TRBJ2-7; TCRdb gives TRBD1 as the D gene, but with no DNA this cannot be confirmed. The CDR3 consists of 13 residues. The germline CDR1 and CDR2 sequences are SGHRS and YFSETQ. The CDR3 sequence: CASKRGSTYEQYF.